This T cell receptor beta chain was recorded in a study of CD8 T cells in Susac syndrome (dated by TCRdb to the late 2010s). Regarding the research as a whole: Of the Susac syndrome patients who were sequenced, eight or nine were in clinical remission while six had clinically active disease. At the time of blood withdrawal, Susac syndrome patients were either therapy-naive, taking corticosteroids (with some also receiving IVIg), or on IVIg alone. The study used repertoire sequencing to test whether antigen drove CD8+ T cell activation and differentiation in Susac syndrome.

In regard to this clonotype: Its antigen remains unidentified. No base quality values were provided; no much bigger clone lies one nucleotide off.

The full study reports these points: No clonal expansion was detected in the CD4+ T cell repertoire of Susac syndrome patients. The study acknowledged that relatively few individuals were included in the TCR sequencing and HLA analysis.

The V end loses 7 bases and the J end loses 5 bases, and a stretch of 21 bases separates them. Looking up the germline V gene yields CDR1 SGHRS and CDR2 YFSETQ. CDR3 length: 15 amino acids, cysteine to phenylalanine. Only the CDR3 part of the read is kept: 45 bases, read in frame from the first base. RNA was extracted using the RNeasy kit, and about 0.45 to 1 ug of the RNA was reverse transcribed with random hexamers. TCR beta CDR3 regions were amplified with the immunoSEQ multiplex PCR assay covering 54 Vbeta and 13 Jbeta segments. Bias from PCR amplification was corrected by using a synthetic template baseline for primer optimization and for computational correction. The paper's processing steps were these. Reads were annotated to V, D and J genes according to IMGT and were analyzed with immunoSEQ Analyzer, with only productive sequences retained. Clonality was computed as one minus Shannon entropy normalized by log2 of the number of productive unique sequences. Public and private clones were assessed among the 100 most prevalent clones of each patient and control. A clone was defined as Susac-specific if it was absent from the healthy and MS cohorts, from roughly 990 published viral clones and from other ImmuneACCESS disease sequences. Using fastp at Q25 and MiXCR, TCRdb reprocessed the public reads and kept productive beta chains. Entries that share a CDR3 protein sequence are merged under the most common genes and DNA. These V and J calls originate from TCRdb's pipeline instead of the authors' own analysis. The sample includes 150,000 to 160,000 distinct CDR3 sequences, with approximately 95% observed a single time. The top ten clones comprise 0.16% of the sample.

Peripheral blood CD8+ and CD4+ T cells from healthy donors, Susac syndrome patients and multiple sclerosis patients were profiled by high-throughput TCR beta sequencing. Recently defined diagnostic criteria for definite or probable disease were met by the Susac syndrome patients. CD8+ TEMRA cells were enriched by FACS, while bulk CD8+ and CD4+ T cells were purified by magnetic negative isolation. Blood was drawn into EDTA tubes, processed within 24 hours, and PBMCs were isolated by density gradient centrifugation. PBMCs intended for TCR sequencing were cryopreserved in liquid nitrogen and were subsequently thawed in a 37 degrees C water bath. The sorted or isolated CD4+, CD8+ and CD8+ TEMRA cells reached a purity of at least 90%.

The specimen sequenced was CD4+ T cells from PBMCs. The TCR was taken from a human donor with Susac syndrome. The chain uses TRBV5-1 and TRBJ1-1; the D region possibly corresponds to TRBD1 (6 bases align). The CDR3 protein is CASGPPGAAGTEAFF. The DNA sequence follows: TGCGCCAGCGGACCCCCAGGGGCTGCGGGGACTGAAGCTTTCTTT.